These 27 T cell receptor beta chains were sequenced from one sample in a study of blood T cell repertoires in COVID-19. Assay used: immunoSEQ multiplex PCR; TCRdb lists only in-frame clones, some missing. The sample has some 150,000 clones; 85% to 90% are singletons. Sequencing input: peripheral blood. The receptor set was obtained from a woman aged 60 to 75 with active COVID-19.

This chain links TRBV19 with TRBJ1-5, with 12 bases aligning to TRBD1. Germline CDR1 LNHDA, CDR2 SQIVND (reference sequence). The CDR3 totals 16 residues. Losses at the gene ends were 6 bases for V and 7 bases for J; bases not matched to a gene: 10. The CDR3 loop is CASSPLGTGGEQPQHF. The CDR3 coding sequence is TGTGCCAGTAGCCCCCTAGGGACAGGGGGCGAACAGCCCCAGCATTTT.

For this clone: Other DNA sequences from this sample encode an identical CDR3 as well. The rearrangement links TRBV10-1 to TRBJ2-3; no firm D call. Germline V gives CDR1 WNHNN, CDR2 SYGVQD (reference sequence). This CDR3 has 12 residues. Trimming stripped 0 bases from V and 4 bases from J, with 2 bases between. The CDR3 DNA reads as TGCGCCAGCAGTGAGTCCTCAGATACGCAGTATTTT. Amino acid sequence: CASSESSDTQYF.

In this sample, this clone turned up a few times. The V call is TRBV5-1, the J call TRBJ2-7; 9 bases agree with TRBD1. Germline V CDR1 and CDR2: SGHRS, YFSETQ. Losses at the gene ends were 0 bases for V and 7 bases for J; bases not matched to a gene: 8. The length of the CDR3 is 15 residues. The CDR3 nucleotides read TGCGCCAGCAGCTTGGAGGGACAGGGTTACCGGGAGCAGTACTTC. It is translated as CASSLEGQGYREQYF.

Only a few counts were recorded for this clone. The chain combines TRBV19 with TRBJ2-2, with 7 bases that match TRBD2. V lost 7 bases, J lost 0 bases, and 2 bases stayed unmatched. Per the germline V gene, CDR1 is LNHDA and CDR2 is SQIVND (reference sequence). This CDR3 spans 14 amino acids. The CDR3 DNA is TGTGCCAGTAATCTAGCGGCGAACACCGGGGAGCTGTTTTTT. Translation: CASNLAANTGELFF.

This sequence joins TRBV20-1 and TRBJ2-7; tentatively, D is TRBD1 (5 bases). V lost 6 bases and J lost 7, with 13 bases in between. The CDR3 is 11 amino acids. Germline V CDR1 and CDR2: DFQATT, SNEGSKA (reference sequence). The CDR3 nucleotides read TGCAGTGCGTCTCAGGGTCGGGAGCAGTACTTC. This translates into CSASQGREQYF.

The rearrangement joins TRBV11-2 to TRBJ2-7; 9 bases fit TRBD1. Trimming took 4 bases from V and 6 from J; bases not matched to a gene: 7. Germline CDR1 is SGHAT and CDR2 is FQNNGV. There are 14 residues in the CDR3. The CDR3 reads CASSSRDRAREQYF. CDR3 DNA sequence: TGTGCCAGCAGCTCCCGGGACAGGGCGCGCGAGCAGTACTTC. The full variable domain, its missing parts supplied by reference TRBV11-2 and TRBJ2-7, is EAGVAQSPRYKIIEKRQSVAFWCNPISGHATLYWYQQILGQGPKLLIQFQNNGVVDDSQLPKDRFSAERLKGVDSTLKIQPAKLEDSAVYLCASSSRDRAREQYFGPGTRLTVT.

The genes are TRBV10-3 and TRBJ2-3; TRBD2 aligns across 16 bases. J was trimmed by 6 bases and V by 2 bases; bases with no gene match: 2. The germline V gene encodes CDR1 ENHRY and CDR2 SYGVKD. This CDR3 spans 16 amino acids. For the CDR3, the DNA is TGTGCCATCAGTGAGCAGGGACTAGCGGGAGGGGATACGCAGTATTTT. Translating it yields CAISEQGLAGGDTQYF.

V usage is TRBV6-1 and J usage is TRBJ1-4, with D possibly TRBD1 on 6 matching bases. In germline, CDR1 is MNHNS, CDR2 SASEGT. V dropped 3 bases and J dropped 8 bases, with 13 bases sitting between them. CDR3 length: 14 amino acids. The CDR3 nucleotides are TGTGCCAGCAGTGAGGGGGGGGCGGGAGAAAAACTGTTTTTT. Protein: CASSEGGAGEKLFF.

This chain links TRBV6-5 with TRBJ2-7; 7 nucleotides agree with TRBD2. V gave up 6 bases and J gave up 4 bases; unmatched junction bases: 9. Germline V CDR1 and CDR2: MNHEY, SVGAGI. The CDR3 has 14 amino acids. CDR3 sequence reads: CASSPGGPEYEQYF. In nucleotides, the CDR3 is TGTGCCAGCAGCCCGGGGGGTCCGGAGTACGAGCAGTACTTC.

The J gene is TRBJ2-1, the V gene TRBV24-1, with D tentatively TRBD2 (6 bases). The germline CDR1 and CDR2 sequences are KGHDR and SFDVKD. The CDR3 covers 18 residues. V was trimmed by 3 bases and J by 0 bases, leaving 17 bases between them. CDR3 bases: TGTGCCACCAGTGATGGCCATTGGGGGGTTGGCTCCTACAATGAGCAGTTCTTC. As protein: CATSDGHWGVGSYNEQFF.

The chain uses TRBV2 and TRBJ2-1, with no clear D. Per germline, CDR1 SNHLY and CDR2 FYNNEI. The CDR3 length is 11 residues. Trimming shortened V by 7 bases and J by 3 bases, and 4 bases separated the two germline ends. CDR3 DNA sequence: TGTGCCAGCACGTACTACAATGAGCAGTTCTTC. This encodes CASTYYNEQFF.

This chain uses TRBV15 with TRBJ2-2, with a weak D call TRBD2 (6 bases). Trimming stripped 1 base from V and 6 bases from J, with 9 bases between. Germline values: CDR1 LNHNV, CDR2 YYDKDF (reference sequence). This CDR3 has 14 amino acids. CDR3 coding DNA: TGTGCCACCAGCAGAGGAGGGGAGGCCGGGGAGCTGTTTTTT. Encoded protein: CATSRGGEAGELFF.

The chain is built from TRBV19 and TRBJ2-7; 11 bases map to TRBD2. V was pared by 3 bases and J by 2 bases, with 3 bases of the junction left unmatched. The CDR3 is 15 amino acids. Germline CDR1 is LNHDA and CDR2 is SQIVND (reference sequence). Written as DNA, the CDR3 is TGTGCCAGTAGTATGGTAGCGGGAGGGGCCTACGAGCAGTACTTC. It specifies CASSMVAGGAYEQYF.

This clone was counted once. The CDR3 DNA follows: TGCGCCAGCAGCCTAACTAGCGGGAACTACTATGGCTACACCTTC. Protein sequence: CASSLTSGNYYGYTF. This chain connects TRBV4-1 to TRBJ1-2; unclear D gene. V lost 4 bases, J lost 3 bases, and 15 bases lay in between. The CDR3 runs to 15 residues. Germline CDR1 MGHRA, CDR2 YSYEKL.

To note about this clone: Other nucleotide sequences from this sample produce the same CDR3. This chain connects TRBV6-5 to TRBJ1-2, with TRBD1 identical over 8 bases. The V gene's germline CDR1 is MNHEY and CDR2 SVGAGI. The CDR3 consists of 14 residues. Trimming took 6 bases from V and 7 from J; bases not matched to a gene: 10. CDR3 DNA: TGTGCCAGCAGCTACACTGGACAGGGCAGTGGCTACACCTTC. Translated: CASSYTGQGSGYTF.

The chain uses TRBV5-5 and TRBJ2-3; no clear D. V lost 0 bases and J 1 base, leaving 12 bases between the germline ends. Germline V lookup: CDR1 SGHKS, CDR2 YYEKEE (reference sequence). The CDR3 totals 16 residues. CDR3 sequence (DNA): TGTGCCAGCAGCTTGGGGCTAGTCTTGCGCACAGATACGCAGTATTTT. This encodes CASSLGLVLRTDTQYF.

The chain employs TRBV7-2 and TRBJ1-3; D is possibly TRBD1 (6 bases). CDR3 length: 13 amino acids. CDR1 SGHTA and CDR2 FQGNSA come from the germline V gene. The ends were cut back, 7 bases at V and 0 bases at J, with 7 bases in the middle. CDR3 protein: CASKQGSGNTIYF. In DNA form, the CDR3 reads TGTGCCAGCAAACAGGGCTCTGGAAACACCATATATTTT.

The rearrangement links TRBV29-1 to TRBJ1-1; 7 bases agree with TRBD1. The trim removed 8 bases at V and 7 bases at J, leaving 7 bases unmatched. CDR3 length: 11 residues. Germline loops: CDR1 SQVTM, CDR2 ANQGSEA. This chain's CDR3 is CSSEGAGEAFF. CDR3 nucleotides: TGCAGCTCCGAGGGGGCCGGTGAAGCTTTCTTT.

The chain is built from TRBV29-1 and TRBJ1-1, with 7 bases identical to TRBD1. The trim removed 4 bases at V and 1 base at J, leaving 0 bases unmatched. CDR1 SQVTM and CDR2 ANQGSEA come from the germline V gene. This CDR3 is built from 12 residues. Here the CDR3 reads CSVGDRNTEAFF. The CDR3 DNA is TGCAGCGTTGGGGACAGGAACACTGAAGCTTTCTTT.

The gene calls are TRBV5-6 and TRBJ2-7; 8 bases are shared with TRBD1. J gave up 2 bases and V 5 bases, and 9 bases lay outside the gene matches. This CDR3 comprises 15 residues. CDR1 SGHDT and CDR2 YYEEEE come from the germline V gene. In DNA form, the CDR3 reads TGTGCCAGCAGACCAGACAGGGGTGTAACCTACGAGCAGTACTTC. Amino acid sequence: CASRPDRGVTYEQYF.

This clone was observed a handful of times. The chain combines TRBV5-1 with TRBJ1-2, with D possibly matching TRBD1 (5 bases). This CDR3 has 14 residues. The germline V and J ends were trimmed by 0 bases and 6 bases, with 12 bases remaining between them. Germline V gene lookup returns CDR1 SGHRS and CDR2 YFSETQ. CDR3 nucleotide sequence: TGCGCCAGCAGCTTGGAAGCCAGGGCGGATGGCTACACCTTC. Its protein product is CASSLEARADGYTF.

This chain uses TRBV5-1 with TRBJ2-2; 10 bases line up with TRBD2. The germline V gene encodes CDR1 SGHRS and CDR2 YFSETQ. This CDR3 region has 20 residues. Trimming at V came to 0 bases and at J to 4 bases, leaving 15 bases not matched to a gene. The CDR3 is CASSLGLAGFLGLSTGELFF. The CDR3 DNA sequence: TGCGCCAGCAGCTTGGGACTAGCGGGTTTCTTGGGGCTGAGCACCGGGGAGCTGTTTTTT.

The chain employs TRBV7-2 and TRBJ2-5; 7 bases map to TRBD1. The V gene end was trimmed by 4 bases and the J gene end by 4 bases; junction bases not matched to a gene: 6. This CDR3 has 14 residues. Germline values: CDR1 SGHTA, CDR2 FQGNSA. Here the CDR3 DNA reads TGTGCCAGCAGCTCAACAGGGGTGAGAGAGACCCAGTACTTC. Translation gives CASSSTGVRETQYF.

The chain couples TRBV21-1 to TRBJ2-1; the D call TRBD2 from the table was never checked on the DNA. TRBV21-1 corresponds to a pseudogene. The CDR3 runs 19 residues. DNA of the CDR3: TGTGCCAGCAGCAAACCTCCTCCGACCGCGGGAGGGCCCCACAATGAGCAGTTCTTC. It is translated as CASSKPPPTAGGPHNEQFF.

This chain joins TRBV7-6 and TRBJ2-1; 10 bases map to TRBD2. The CDR3 covers 17 residues. Germline V lookup: CDR1 SGHVS, CDR2 FNYEAQ. Trimming removed 5 bases from V and 1 base from J; junction bases left unmatched: 8. CDR3 DNA: TGTGCCAGCAGCATCATCCTAGCGGGAGCGTCCTACAATGAGCAGTTCTTC. Protein product: CASSIILAGASYNEQFF.

DNA for the CDR3: TGCGCCAGCAGCCAAGATATCGGGGTTGGAAACACCATATATTTT. It is translated as CASSQDIGVGNTIYF. The chain combines TRBV4-3 with TRBJ1-3; unclear D gene. This CDR3 contains 15 residues. Trimming removed 0 bases at V and 3 bases at J, with 9 bases between. CDR1 LGHNA and CDR2 YSLEER come from the germline V gene.

The chain links TRBV6-2 or TRBV6-3 to TRBJ2-7, with TRBD2 identical over 9 bases. CDR3 length: 14 amino acids. With 4 bases clipped from V and 5 bases from J, the junction kept 6 bases outside the gene matches. CDR1 is MNHEY and CDR2 is SVGEGT in the germline V gene. This CDR3 is CASSLAGAGDEQYF. Written as DNA, the CDR3 is TGTGCCAGCAGTTTAGCGGGAGCAGGTGACGAGCAGTACTTC.